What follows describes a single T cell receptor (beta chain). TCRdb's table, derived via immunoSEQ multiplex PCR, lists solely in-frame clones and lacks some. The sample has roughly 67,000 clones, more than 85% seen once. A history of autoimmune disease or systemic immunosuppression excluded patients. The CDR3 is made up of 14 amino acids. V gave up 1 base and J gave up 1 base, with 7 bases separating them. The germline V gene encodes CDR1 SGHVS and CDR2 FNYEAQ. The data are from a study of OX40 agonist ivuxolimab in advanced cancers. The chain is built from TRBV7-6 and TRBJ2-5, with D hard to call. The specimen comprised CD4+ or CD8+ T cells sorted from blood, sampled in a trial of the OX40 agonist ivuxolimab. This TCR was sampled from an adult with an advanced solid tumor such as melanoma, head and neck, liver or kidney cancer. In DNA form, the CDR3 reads TGTGCCAGCAGCTTAGAGCCGGCCCAAGAGACCCAGTACTTC. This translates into CASSLEPAQETQYF.